A selection of T cell receptor beta chains follows, all from one sample in a study of blood T cell repertoires in COVID-19. Data came from immunoSEQ multiplex PCR; TCRdb stores just in-frame clones and leaves some out. Of hundreds of thousands of clones listed, roughly 80% are singletons. The specimen was peripheral blood. These receptors originate from a woman of 80 years or more with acute or convalescent COVID-19. Both conserved end residues are part of each CDR3. D genes are given only for firm matches. Clone sizes are given selectively: once, few, many, or a class where the clone is expanded.

TRBJ2-1 | . | TRBV3-1/TRBV3-2 | . | TGTGCCAGCAGCCAAGATTGGGGGCACAATGAGCAGTTCTTC | CASSQDWGHNEQFF
TRBJ2-2 | . | TRBV5-4 | . | TGTGCCAGCAGCTTGTACGGGGGAACCGGGGAGCTGTTTTTT | CASSLYGGTGELFF
TRBJ2-1 | . | TRBV5-5 | TRBD2 | TGTGCCAGCAGCACCCCGGGACTAGCGGGAGGGAGTGAGCAGTTCTTC | CASSTPGLAGGSEQFF
TRBJ1-3 | . | TRBV18 | . | TGTGCCAGCTCACCCCAAGAGAGCTCTGGAAACACCATATATTTT | CASSPQESSGNTIYF
TRBJ1-6 | . | TRBV6-5 | . | TGTGCCAGCAGGGAGGAGCCCTATAATTCACCCCTCCACTTT | CASREEPYNSPLHF
TRBJ1-2 | . | TRBV11-3 | TRBD1 | TGTGCCAGCAGCTTAGGCGACGGGACAGGGCACTATGGCTACACCTTC | CASSLGDGTGHYGYTF
TRBJ1-5 | . | TRBV4-3 | . | TGCGCCAGCAGCCAAGATGCGGGGGGCGCGGGCAATCAGCCCCAGCATTTT | CASSQDAGGAGNQPQHF
TRBJ2-7 | many | TRBV5-6 | . | TGTGCCAGCAGCTTGGTAGGGGGAGTTCTCTACGAGCAGTACTTC | CASSLVGGVLYEQYF
TRBJ2-3 | many | TRBV29-1 | TRBD2 | TGCAGCGTGGCGGGAGTAGATACGCAGTATTTT | CSVAGVDTQYF
TRBJ1-3 | . | TRBV3-1/TRBV3-2 | . | TGTGCCAGCAGCCAAGAAGCAGGGCTCGGAAACACCATATATTTT | CASSQEAGLGNTIYF
TRBJ2-1 | . | TRBV19 | TRBD2 | TGTGCCAGTAGTAGTACCGGGACTAGCGCGGTCAATGAGCAGTTCTTC | CASSSTGTSAVNEQFF
TRBJ1-6 | . | TRBV30 | . | TGTGCCTGGAGTGTTTGGCCGTCAAAAGACCTCCACTTT | CAWSVWPSKDLHF
TRBJ1-5 | . | TRBV2 | . | TGTGCCAGCAGAGGGGACACTCGGGAGCCCCAGCATTTT | CASRGDTREPQHF
TRBJ1-1 | . | TRBV29-1 | . | TGCAGCGTGGCGAAAAGCGGGGCCACTGAAGCTTTCTTT | CSVAKSGATEAFF